The 18 T cell receptor beta chains reported below all come from one sample, sequenced in a study of breast tumors, draining lymph nodes, adjacent tissues. The lymph nodes were axillary draining lymph nodes from breast cancer patients. TCRdb used MiXCR to reprocess the multiplex PCR reads, holding one entry per CDR3 protein. The table records 100,000 or so distinct CDR3 sequences, about 20% of them present only once. The sample comprised axillary lymph node tissue. The receptor set was obtained from a female donor with breast cancer. Some clones in this sample may be carry-over from other donors' samples.

This clonotype has ten or more counts. V and J are TRBV19 and TRBJ1-6; 8 bases are shared with TRBD1. The CDR3 length is 19 residues. V dropped 11 bases and J dropped 0; count of bases not matched to a gene: 18. The germline V gene has CDR1 LNHDA and CDR2 SQIVND (reference sequence). The chain's CDR3 is CADYKDRAPLSSYNSPLHF. The CDR3 DNA reads as TGTGCCGATTACAAGGACAGGGCCCCATTATCCTCCTATAATTCACCCCTCCACTTT.

In this sample, this clonotype turned up many times. The rearrangement joins TRBV6-6 to TRBJ1-2; 7 nucleotides agree with TRBD1. Germline-derived CDR1 and CDR2 are MNHNY and SVGAGI (reference sequence). CDR3 size: 13 residues. Losses at the gene ends were 6 bases for V and 5 bases for J; bases not matched to a gene: 6. For the CDR3, the DNA is TGTGCCAGCAGGCCACAGGGGAATTATGGCTACACCTTC. This encodes CASRPQGNYGYTF.

In its sample, this clonotype was seen many times. This chain's CDR3 is CASSYTESYYGYTF. Written as DNA, the CDR3 is TGTGCCAGCAGCTACACGGAAAGCTACTATGGCTACACCTTC. The V gene is TRBV13, the J gene TRBJ1-2; D is unresolved. The germline CDR1 and CDR2 sequences are PRHDT and FYEKMQ (reference sequence). Trimming shortened V by 4 bases and J by 3 bases, and 12 bases separated the two germline ends. This CDR3 region has 14 residues.

This clonotype was counted many times. The rearrangement links TRBV5-4 to TRBJ2-7; 7 positions match TRBD2. V lost 4 bases to trimming and J lost 1 base; unmatched junction nucleotides: 8. The germline V gene encodes CDR1 SGHNT and CDR2 YYREEE (reference sequence). The CDR3 contains 15 residues. CDR3 coding DNA: TGTGCCAGCAGCCCGGGGACTACCACTTCCTACGAGCAGTACTTC. This sequence encodes CASSPGTTTSYEQYF.

This clonotype was counted many times. This chain connects TRBV7-8 to TRBJ2-4; D call uncertain. Germline V lookup: CDR1 SGHVS, CDR2 FQNEAQ. The V and J ends lost 4 bases and 0 bases respectively, with 13 bases between them. The CDR3 extends over 16 amino acids. The CDR3 loop reads CASSSKRLLAKNIQYF. The CDR3 DNA reads TGTGCCAGCAGCTCCAAGCGCCTACTAGCCAAAAACATTCAGTACTTC.

The table lists this clonotype with many counts. The chain recombines TRBV6-1 with TRBJ2-3; D is uncertain. Between the trimmed V and J ends, which lost 6 bases and 7 bases, there was a span of 8 bases. The CDR3 covers 11 residues. The germline CDR1 and CDR2 sequences are MNHNS and SASEGT. CDR3 nucleotide sequence: TGTGCCAGCAGGGCAGGCTATACGCAGTATTTT. This encodes CASRAGYTQYF.

There are many counts of this clonotype. The chain carries TRBV7-9 and TRBJ2-5; tentatively, D is TRBD1 (6 bases). The CDR3 spans 15 residues. V lost 4 bases to trimming and J lost 5 bases, with 17 bases between them. Germline CDR1 is SEHNR and CDR2 is FQNEAQ (reference sequence). CDR3 nucleotide sequence: TGTGCCAGCAGCTCCTCAAGGGACACTGGGGAGACCCAGTACTTC. This gives the protein CASSSSRDTGETQYF.

With respect to this clonotype: This is likely a read error, given that the CDR3 carries no conserved phenylalanine or tryptophan at its end. It is unclear where the CDR3 begins or ends on the DNA, so no DNA is shown, and the CDR3 is as TCRdb lists it. V is TRBV19 and J is TRBJ2-5. Termini included, the CDR3 measures 8 amino acids. Germline-derived CDR1 and CDR2 are LNHDA and SQIVND (reference sequence). The CDR3 reads CASSILPR.

This clonotype showed up many times. The rearrangement joins TRBV9 to TRBJ2-7; D might be TRBD1 or TRBD2, each matching 5 bases. CDR3 length: 13 amino acids. CDR1 SGDLS and CDR2 YYNGEE come from the germline V gene. The V gene lost 4 bases and the J gene lost 5 bases, with 13 bases spanning the gap. The CDR3 DNA sequence: TGTGCCAGCAGCCCCTCCCTGGGGGACGAGCAGTACTTC. It encodes CASSPSLGDEQYF.

This clonotype occurred a few times. The gene calls are TRBV6-5 and TRBJ2-3; 7 bases line up with TRBD1. The junction had 11 bases not matched to a gene; V was cut back by 5 bases and J by 3 bases. This CDR3 has 16 amino acids. Germline V gives CDR1 MNHEY, CDR2 SVGAGI. The CDR3 DNA is TGTGCCAGCAGTCGCGGAAGGGGGCGCGGAACAGATACGCAGTATTTT. It translates to CASSRGRGRGTDTQYF.

This clonotype was seen at least ten times. The V gene is TRBV5-1, the J gene TRBJ2-5; 16 bases are a match to TRBD2. Germline V gene data show CDR1 as SGHRS and CDR2 as YFSETQ. J was trimmed by 3 bases and V by 3 bases; bases with no gene match: 5. This CDR3 has 17 residues. CDR3 region: CASSSGLAGGGEETQYF. CDR3 bases: TGCGCCAGCAGCTCGGGACTAGCGGGAGGGGGCGAAGAGACCCAGTACTTC.

This clonotype was seen repeatedly, ten times or more. The chain combines TRBV5-1 with TRBJ1-2; 7 bases are a match to TRBD1. With V trimmed by 0 bases and J by 0 bases, 2 bases remained unmatched. Germline V gives CDR1 SGHRS, CDR2 YFSETQ. The length of the CDR3 is 15 residues. The CDR3 is CASSLAGTANYGYTF. CDR3 DNA: TGCGCCAGCAGCTTGGCCGGGACAGCTAACTATGGCTACACCTTC.

This clonotype was seen a few times. The rearrangement uses TRBV20-1 and TRBJ1-1; perhaps TRBD1 as D (6 bases). The CDR3 sequence is 16 residues long. Between the trimmed V and J ends, which lost 6 bases and 3 bases, there was a span of 23 bases. Germline CDR1 DFQATT, CDR2 SNEGSKA (reference sequence). CDR3 coding DNA: TGCAGTGCCGTCCCGGGGGGCGTTCGTGGGGACACTGAAGCTTTCTTT. Protein product: CSAVPGGVRGDTEAFF.

The sample holds many counts of this clonotype. The chain uses TRBV11-1 and TRBJ2-5; no clear D gene. The germline V gene encodes CDR1 SGHAT and CDR2 FQDESV (reference sequence). This CDR3 region has 12 residues. Trimming removed 3 bases at V and 9 bases at J, with 11 bases between. The CDR3 sequence is CASSFSGLPQYF. DNA for the CDR3: TGTGCCAGCAGCTTCTCCGGGTTGCCCCAGTACTTC.

This clonotype was detected many times. The rearrangement joins TRBV7-9 to TRBJ2-1; TRBD2 agrees at 11 bases. CDR1 and CDR2 (germline): SEHNR, FQNEAQ (reference sequence). The CDR3 has 19 residues. The V gene end was trimmed by 5 bases and the J gene end by 3 bases; junction bases not matched to a gene: 15. Written as DNA, the CDR3 is TGTGCCAGCAGCCCTCTAACCGCCAGACTAGCGGGGTTCTACAATGAGCAGTTCTTC. It yields the protein CASSPLTARLAGFYNEQFF.

This clonotype was counted a single time. The CDR3 DNA sequence: TGTGCCACCAGGAGGGGGGTAGGGACTGAAGCTTTCTTT. Translated: CATRRGVGTEAFF. The rearrangement joins TRBV24-1 to TRBJ1-1; weak D call: TRBD1 (6 bases). Germline assignment: CDR1 KGHDR and CDR2 SFDVKD. Trimming cost V 7 bases and J 5 bases, with 13 bases left between them. The CDR3 extends over 13 amino acids.

A remark on this clonotype: A read error is possible here, since a much larger clone lies one base away. CDR3 region: CASNSPPGEETQYF. As DNA, the CDR3 is TGTGCCAGCAACTCACCCCCTGGTGAAGAGACCCAGTACTTC. The V and J genes are TRBV11-1 and TRBJ2-5; D is ambiguous. Trimming removed 7 bases at V and 3 bases at J, with 15 bases between. Germline V gene sequence: CDR1 SGHAT, CDR2 FQDESV (reference sequence). The CDR3 spans 14 residues. Filled out from reference TRBV11-1 and TRBJ2-5, the complete variable domain reads EAEVAQSPRYKITEKSQAVAFWCDPISGHATLYWYRQILGQGPELLVQFQDESVVDDSQLPKDRFSAERLKGVDSTLKIQPAELGDSAMYLCASNSPPGEETQYFGPGTRLLVL.

In its sample, this clonotype was seen many times. The chain has TRBV19 and TRBJ2-7; D might be TRBD1 or TRBD2, each matching 6 bases. V lost 3 bases and J 9 bases, leaving 12 bases between the germline ends. This CDR3 has 12 residues. The germline V gene has CDR1 LNHDA and CDR2 SQIVND (reference sequence). Written as DNA, the CDR3 is TGTGCCAGTAGTATTTCCGGAGGGGGGCAGTACTTC. Translating gives CASSISGGGQYF.